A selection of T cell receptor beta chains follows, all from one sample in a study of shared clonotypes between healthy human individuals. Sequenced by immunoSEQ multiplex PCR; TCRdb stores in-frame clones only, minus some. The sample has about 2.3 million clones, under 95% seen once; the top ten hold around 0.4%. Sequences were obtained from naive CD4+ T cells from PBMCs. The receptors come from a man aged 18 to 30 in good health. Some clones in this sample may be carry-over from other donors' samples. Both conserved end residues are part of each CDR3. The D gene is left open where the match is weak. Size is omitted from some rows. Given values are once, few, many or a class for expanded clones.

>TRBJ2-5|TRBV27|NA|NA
TGTGCCAGCAGTTTATGGGGTGGCGGCTCCCTACAAGAGACCCAGTACTTC
CASSLWGGGSLQETQYF
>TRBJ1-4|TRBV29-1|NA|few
TGCAGCGTTTCTGGCCGAGGTAATGAAAAACTGTTTTTT
CSVSGRGNEKLFF
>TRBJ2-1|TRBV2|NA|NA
TGTGCCACCACCCAGGAGAGGGGCAATGAGCAGTTCTTC
CATTQERGNEQFF
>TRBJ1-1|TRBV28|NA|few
TGTGCCAGCAGTTTACGGGGTGTCGACACTGAAGCTTTCTTT
CASSLRGVDTEAFF
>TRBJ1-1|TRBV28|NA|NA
TGTGCCAGCAGTTTGCCCCCCGGGGTCAAGGGAGCTTTCTTT
CASSLPPGVKGAFF
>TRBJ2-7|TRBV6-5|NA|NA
TGTGCCAGCAGCTATCCGGGACGCAACTACGAGCAGTACTTC
CASSYPGRNYEQYF
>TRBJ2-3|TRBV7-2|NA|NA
TGTGCCAGCAGCGGGTTTAAGACAGACACAGATACGCAGTATTTT
CASSGFKTDTDTQYF
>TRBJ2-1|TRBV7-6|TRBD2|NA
TGTGCCAGCAGCTTAGGATCGTCGGCTAGCGGGAGAAATGAGCAGTTCTTC
CASSLGSSASGRNEQFF
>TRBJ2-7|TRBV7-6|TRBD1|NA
TGTGCCAGCAGCTCGAGGACAGGGGGTGTAGGCGAGCAGTACTTC
CASSSRTGGVGEQYF
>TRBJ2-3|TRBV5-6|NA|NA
TGTGCCAGCAGCCAACGGAGCACAGATACGCAGTATTTT
CASSQRSTDTQYF
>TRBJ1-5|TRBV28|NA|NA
TGTGCCAGCAGTTTAACAGGGCTGCAGCCCCAGCATTTT
CASSLTGLQPQHF
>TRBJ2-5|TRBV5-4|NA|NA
TGTGCCAGCAGCCGACTCGGGACGGACAACCAAGAGACCCAGTACTTC
CASSRLGTDNQETQYF
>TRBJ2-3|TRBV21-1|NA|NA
TGTGCCAGCAGCAAAGAGGGAGATACGCAGTATTTT
CASSKEGDTQYF
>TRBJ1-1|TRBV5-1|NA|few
TGCGCCAGCATCATGAACACTGAAGCTTTCTTT
CASIMNTEAFF
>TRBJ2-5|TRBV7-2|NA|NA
TGTGCCAGCAGCCGCGGGACTGGCAAAGAGACCCAGTACTTC
CASSRGTGKETQYF
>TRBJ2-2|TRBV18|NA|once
TGTGCCAGCTCACCACCTCGGGGACCGAACACCGGGGAGCTGTTTTTT
CASSPPRGPNTGELFF
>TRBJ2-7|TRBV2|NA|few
TGTGCCAGCAGTGAAGCTGGCTGGCGGGAGCAGTACTTC
CASSEAGWREQYF
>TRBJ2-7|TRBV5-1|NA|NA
TGCGCCAGCAGCGCGTCCTCCTACGAGCAGTACTTC
CASSASSYEQYF
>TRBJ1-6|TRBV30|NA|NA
TGTGCCTGGAGTCGCCGGGAAAATTCACCCCTCCACTTT
CAWSRRENSPLHF
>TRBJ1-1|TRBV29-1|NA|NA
TGCAGCGTTGCCAGGGTATTAGAGACTGAAGCTTTCTTT
CSVARVLETEAFF
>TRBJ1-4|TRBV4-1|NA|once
TGCGCCAGCAGCCAAGTTGTACGGGAAAAACTGTTTTTT
CASSQVVREKLFF
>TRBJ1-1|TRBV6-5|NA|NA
TGTGCCAGCAGACGGTCTAGGCCCACTGAAGCTTTCTTT
CASRRSRPTEAFF
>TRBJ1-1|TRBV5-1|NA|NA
TGCGCCAGCAGCTTGGTTGTCGGTCCGGACACTGAAGCTTTCTTT
CASSLVVGPDTEAFF
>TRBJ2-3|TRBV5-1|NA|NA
TGCGCTTCAGCGGCGGGAGAGGGGGGAGGCACAGATACGCAGTATTTT
CASAAGEGGGTDTQYF
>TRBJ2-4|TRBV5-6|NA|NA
TGTGCCAGCAGCTTGGGACAGCTCCTAGCCAAAAACATTCAGTACTTC
CASSLGQLLAKNIQYF
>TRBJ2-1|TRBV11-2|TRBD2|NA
TGTGCCAGCAGCTTAGGATTTCCGGGACTAACGTACAATGAGCAGTTCTTC
CASSLGFPGLTYNEQFF
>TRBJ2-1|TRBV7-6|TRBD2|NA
TGTGCCAGCAGCTTCGGACTTCCGCGAGCGGGAGAGGAAGCCTACAATGAGCAGTTCTTC
CASSFGLPRAGEEAYNEQFF
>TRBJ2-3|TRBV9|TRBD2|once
TGTGCCAGCAGCGGACGACTAGCGGGAGACGTAGATACGCAGTATTTT
CASSGRLAGDVDTQYF
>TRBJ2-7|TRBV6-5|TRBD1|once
TGTGCCAGCAGTTACCGGGACAGGGCGGCGCAGTACTTC
CASSYRDRAAQYF
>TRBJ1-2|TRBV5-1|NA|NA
TGCGCCAGCAGCCCGTTAGGGGGAGGAAGCTACACCTTC
CASSPLGGGSYTF
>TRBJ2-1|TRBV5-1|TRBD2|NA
TGCGCCAGCAAGGTCGTAGCGGGCGGATCCTACAATGAGCAGTTCTTC
CASKVVAGGSYNEQFF
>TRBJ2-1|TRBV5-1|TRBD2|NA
TGCGCCAGCAGCCCTGGACTAGCGGGAGCAGAGCAGTTCTTC
CASSPGLAGAEQFF
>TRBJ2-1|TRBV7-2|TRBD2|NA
TGTGCCAGCAGCTTAGTTCGGCTAGCGGGAGGTCTAAATGAGCAGTTCTTC
CASSLVRLAGGLNEQFF
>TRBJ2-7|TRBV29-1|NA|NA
TGCAGCGTTGAAAGGTCAGGACTGCCCTACGAGCAGTACTTC
CSVERSGLPYEQYF
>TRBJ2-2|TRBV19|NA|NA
TGTGCCAGCCGCCCCGGGACGCTTGACACCGGGGAGCTGTTTTTT
CASRPGTLDTGELFF
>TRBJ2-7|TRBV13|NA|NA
TGTGCCAGCAGCTCCCTCCTGCGAGCGGGTGAGCAGTACTTC
CASSSLLRAGEQYF
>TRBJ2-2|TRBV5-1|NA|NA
TGCGCCAGCAGCTTGACCGACAAGAACACCGGGGAGCTGTTTTTT
CASSLTDKNTGELFF
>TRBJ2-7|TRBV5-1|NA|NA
TGCGCCAGCAGCTTGGCCCACTTGGCCCCCGAGCAGTACTTC
CASSLAHLAPEQYF
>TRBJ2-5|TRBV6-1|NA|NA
TGTGCCAGCACCAAAGGGACGGCCCAAGAAGAGACCCAGTACTTC
CASTKGTAQEETQYF
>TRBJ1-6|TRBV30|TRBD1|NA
TGTGCCTGGGCACGACAGGGGTATTCACCCCTCCACTTT
CAWARQGYSPLHF
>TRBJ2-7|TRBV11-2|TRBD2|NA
TGTGCCAGCAGCTTAGGGCTAGCGGAAAGTTACGAGCAGTACTTC
CASSLGLAESYEQYF
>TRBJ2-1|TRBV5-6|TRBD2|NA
TGTGCCAGCAGCTCGGGACTAGCGGGAGGACTACGGGAGCAGTTCTTC
CASSSGLAGGLREQFF
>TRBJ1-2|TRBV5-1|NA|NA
TGCGCCAGCAGGGCTGTGGACTTGGGCTACACCTTC
CASRAVDLGYTF
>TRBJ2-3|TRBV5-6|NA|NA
TGTGCCAGCAGCTTGGTTACCGGGGATACGCAGTATTTT
CASSLVTGDTQYF
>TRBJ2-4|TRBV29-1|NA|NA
TGCAGCGTTGAACTCCAAGCCAAAAACATTCAGTACTTC
CSVELQAKNIQYF
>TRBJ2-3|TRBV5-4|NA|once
TGTGCCAGCAGCCATGGGGGACCCAGCACAGATACGCAGTATTTT
CASSHGGPSTDTQYF
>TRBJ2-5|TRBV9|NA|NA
TGTGCCAGCAGCGTAGGTACAGTACAAGAGACCCAGTACTTC
CASSVGTVQETQYF
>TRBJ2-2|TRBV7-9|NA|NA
TGTGCCAGCAGCTTATGGGTGTCCACCGGGGAGCTGTTTTTT
CASSLWVSTGELFF
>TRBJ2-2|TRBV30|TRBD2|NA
TGTGCCTGGAGTCGGGCGGGAGGTAGTACCGGGGAGCTGTTTTTT
CAWSRAGGSTGELFF
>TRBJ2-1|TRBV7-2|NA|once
TGTGCCAGCAGCTTAGGGGGGGCGCGGCGAAACTACAATGAGCAGTTCTTC
CASSLGGARRNYNEQFF
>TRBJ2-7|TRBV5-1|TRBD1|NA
TGCGCCAGCAGCCCGGCACCGGGACAGGGCTTTTACGAGCAGTACTTC
CASSPAPGQGFYEQYF
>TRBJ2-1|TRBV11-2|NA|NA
TGTGCCAGCAGCTTAGCGTACAGGGTCTTTGGCAATGAGCAGTTCTTC
CASSLAYRVFGNEQFF
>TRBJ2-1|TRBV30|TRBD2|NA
TGTGCCTGGAGTGGAGGACTAGCGGTTTTGTATGAGCAGTTCTTC
CAWSGGLAVLYEQFF
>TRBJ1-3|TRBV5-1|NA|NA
TGCGCCAGCAGCTTGAGTCCGACCCGGGCTGGAAACACCATATATTTT
CASSLSPTRAGNTIYF
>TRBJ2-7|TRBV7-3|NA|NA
TGTGCCAGCAGCGTATCAGGGGTCTACGAGCAGTACTTC
CASSVSGVYEQYF